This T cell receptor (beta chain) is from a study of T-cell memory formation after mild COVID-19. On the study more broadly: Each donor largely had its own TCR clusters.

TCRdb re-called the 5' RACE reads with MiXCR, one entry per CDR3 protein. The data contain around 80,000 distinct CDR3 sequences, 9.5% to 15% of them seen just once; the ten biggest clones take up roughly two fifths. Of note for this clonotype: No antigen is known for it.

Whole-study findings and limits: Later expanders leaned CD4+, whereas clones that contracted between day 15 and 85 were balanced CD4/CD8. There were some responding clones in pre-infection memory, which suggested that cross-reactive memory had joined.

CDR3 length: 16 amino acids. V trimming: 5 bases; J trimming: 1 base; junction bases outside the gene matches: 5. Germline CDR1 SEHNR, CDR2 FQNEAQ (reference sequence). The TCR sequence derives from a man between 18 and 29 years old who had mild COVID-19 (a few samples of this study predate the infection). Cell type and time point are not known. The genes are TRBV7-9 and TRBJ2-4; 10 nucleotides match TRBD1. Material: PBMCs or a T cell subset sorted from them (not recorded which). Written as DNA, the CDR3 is TGTGCCAGCAGCCTAGACAGGGGGCTGGCCAAAAACATTCAGTACTTC. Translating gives CASSLDRGLAKNIQYF.